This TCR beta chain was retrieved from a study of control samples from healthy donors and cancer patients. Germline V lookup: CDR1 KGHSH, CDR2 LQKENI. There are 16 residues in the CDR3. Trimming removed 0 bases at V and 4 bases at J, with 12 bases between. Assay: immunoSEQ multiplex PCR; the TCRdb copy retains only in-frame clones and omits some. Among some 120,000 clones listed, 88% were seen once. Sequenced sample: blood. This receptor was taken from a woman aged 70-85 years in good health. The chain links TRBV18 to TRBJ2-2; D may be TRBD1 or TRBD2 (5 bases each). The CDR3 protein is CASSPPTGRGTGELFF. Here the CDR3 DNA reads TGTGCCAGCTCACCACCGACGGGACGAGGCACCGGGGAGCTGTTTTTT.